Described below is a single TCR beta chain sequence and its context. Its matching antigen is unknown. This specimen belongs to a study of T cells after posttransplantation cyclophosphamide. Regarding the study as a whole: Skin or GI-infiltrating T cells shared few TRB sequences with blood. After PTCy, TRB diversity resembled that of CNI/methotrexate controls. Later blood repertoires were often dominated by clones from the donor CD8+ memory compartment.

This CDR3 has 11 amino acids. The germline V gene encodes CDR1 MDHEN and CDR2 SYDVKM. V lost 10 bases to trimming and J lost 7 bases, with 14 bases between them. Profiling relied on immunoSEQ multiplex PCR, and the TCRdb table lists in-frame clones only, not all of them. The sample comprises tens of thousands of clones, roughly nine tenths of which are singletons, and 9% to 14% rests with the top ten. Cyclophosphamide on days +3 and +4 followed busulfan-fludarabine conditioning and a marrow graft. The sequence was obtained from a female patient between 30 and 45 years old who received an allogeneic stem cell transplant from an unrelated donor, was CMV-positive, and had no GVHD. The graft donor may have contributed some T cells. V and J are TRBV28 and TRBJ2-7; maybe TRBD2 (7 bases). Sequencing used PBMCs, obtained after allogeneic stem cell transplant with posttransplant cyclophosphamide. CDR3 loop: CATGGRVEQYF. DNA of the CDR3: TGTGCCACCGGGGGGCGGGTAGAGCAGTACTTC.